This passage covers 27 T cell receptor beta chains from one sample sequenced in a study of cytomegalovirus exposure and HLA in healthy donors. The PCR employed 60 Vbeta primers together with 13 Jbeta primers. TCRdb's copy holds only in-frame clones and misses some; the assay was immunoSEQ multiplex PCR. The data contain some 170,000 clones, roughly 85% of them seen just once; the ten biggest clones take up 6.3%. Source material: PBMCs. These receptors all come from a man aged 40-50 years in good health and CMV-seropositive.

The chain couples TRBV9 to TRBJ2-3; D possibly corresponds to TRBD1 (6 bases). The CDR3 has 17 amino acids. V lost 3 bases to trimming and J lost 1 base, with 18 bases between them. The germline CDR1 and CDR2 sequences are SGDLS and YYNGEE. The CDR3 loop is CASSEDPPGAGTDTQYF. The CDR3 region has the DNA TGTGCCAGCAGCGAAGACCCTCCAGGGGCTGGCACAGATACGCAGTATTTT.

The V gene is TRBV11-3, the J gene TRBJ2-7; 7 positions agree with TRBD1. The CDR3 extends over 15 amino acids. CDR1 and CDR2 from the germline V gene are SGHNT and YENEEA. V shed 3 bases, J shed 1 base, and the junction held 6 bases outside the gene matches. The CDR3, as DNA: TGTGCCAGCAGCTTCGCCGGGACAGATTCCTACGAGCAGTACTTC. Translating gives CASSFAGTDSYEQYF.

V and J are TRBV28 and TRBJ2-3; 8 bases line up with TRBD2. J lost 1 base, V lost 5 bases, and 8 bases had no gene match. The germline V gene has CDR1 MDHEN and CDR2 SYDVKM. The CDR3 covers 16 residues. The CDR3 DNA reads TGTGCCAGCAGTCCTTCCTTAGCGGGGCGCACAGATACGCAGTATTTT. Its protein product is CASSPSLAGRTDTQYF.

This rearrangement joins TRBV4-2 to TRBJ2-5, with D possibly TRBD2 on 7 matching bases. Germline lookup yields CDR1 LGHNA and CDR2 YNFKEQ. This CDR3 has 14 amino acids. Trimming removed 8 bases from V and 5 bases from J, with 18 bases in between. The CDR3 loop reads CASSGGGSFETQYF. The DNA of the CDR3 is TGTGCCAGCTCGGGGGGCGGGAGTTTTGAGACCCAGTACTTC.

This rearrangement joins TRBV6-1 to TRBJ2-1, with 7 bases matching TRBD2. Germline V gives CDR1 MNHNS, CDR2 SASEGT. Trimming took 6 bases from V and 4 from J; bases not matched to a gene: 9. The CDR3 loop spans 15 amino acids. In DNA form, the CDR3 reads TGTGCCAGCAGCGATGGTGGACTAGTTTACAATGAGCAGTTCTTC. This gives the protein CASSDGGLVYNEQFF.

In DNA, the CDR3 is TGCGCCAGCAGTGTTGCAGGGGAGTGGGAGACCCAGTACTTC. Translated, it gives CASSVAGEWETQYF. V and J are TRBV10-2 and TRBJ2-5, with D possibly TRBD1 on 6 matching bases. V was cut by 4 bases and J by 5 bases, with 14 bases left in between. The CDR3 consists of 14 residues. Germline CDR1 reads WSHSY; CDR2 reads SAAADI.

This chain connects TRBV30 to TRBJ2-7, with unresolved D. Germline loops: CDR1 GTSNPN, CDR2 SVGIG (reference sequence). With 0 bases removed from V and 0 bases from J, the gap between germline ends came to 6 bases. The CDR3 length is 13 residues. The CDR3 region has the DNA TGTGCCTGGAGTGTTTATCGCTCCTACGAGCAGTACTTC. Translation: CAWSVYRSYEQYF.

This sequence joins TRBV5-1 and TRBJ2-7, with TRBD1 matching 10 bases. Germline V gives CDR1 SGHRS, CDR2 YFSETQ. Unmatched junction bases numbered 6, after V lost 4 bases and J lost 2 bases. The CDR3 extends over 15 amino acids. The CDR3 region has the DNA TGCGCCAGCAGCCAGGGACAGGGGACCACCTACGAGCAGTACTTC. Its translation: CASSQGQGTTYEQYF.

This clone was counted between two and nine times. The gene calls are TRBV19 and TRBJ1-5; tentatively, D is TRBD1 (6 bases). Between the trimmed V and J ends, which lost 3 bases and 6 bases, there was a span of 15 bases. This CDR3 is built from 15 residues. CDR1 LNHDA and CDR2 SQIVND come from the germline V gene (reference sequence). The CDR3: CASSMAGAPIQPQHF. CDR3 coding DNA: TGTGCCAGTAGTATGGCAGGGGCTCCCATTCAGCCCCAGCATTTT.

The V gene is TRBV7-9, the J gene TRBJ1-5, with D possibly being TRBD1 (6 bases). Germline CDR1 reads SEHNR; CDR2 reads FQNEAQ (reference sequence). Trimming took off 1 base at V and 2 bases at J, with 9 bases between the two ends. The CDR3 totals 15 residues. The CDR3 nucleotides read TGTGCCAGCAGCTTAGAAGGGGGTGGCAATCAGCCCCAGCATTTT. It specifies CASSLEGGGNQPQHF.

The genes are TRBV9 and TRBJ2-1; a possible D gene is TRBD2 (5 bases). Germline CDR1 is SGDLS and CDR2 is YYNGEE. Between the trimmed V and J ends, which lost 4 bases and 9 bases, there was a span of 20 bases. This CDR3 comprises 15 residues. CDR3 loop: CASSPGRPRDSEQFF. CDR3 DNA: TGTGCCAGCAGCCCAGGCCGGCCCCGGGATAGTGAGCAGTTCTTC.

The CDR3 protein is CASSPTSYEQYF. The CDR3 bases are TGTGCCAGCAGCCCGACTAGCTACGAGCAGTACTTC. The rearrangement uses TRBV4-2 and TRBJ2-7, with D perhaps TRBD2 (6 bases). V was pared by 4 bases and J by 3 bases, with 7 bases between. Germline loops: CDR1 LGHNA, CDR2 YNFKEQ. CDR3 length equals 12 residues.

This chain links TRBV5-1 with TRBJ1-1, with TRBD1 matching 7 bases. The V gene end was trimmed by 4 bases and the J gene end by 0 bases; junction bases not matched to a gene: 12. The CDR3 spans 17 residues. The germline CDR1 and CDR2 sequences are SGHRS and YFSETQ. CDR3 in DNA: TGCGCCAGCAGCGCAATACCGGGACAGTCACTGAACACTGAAGCTTTCTTT. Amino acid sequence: CASSAIPGQSLNTEAFF.

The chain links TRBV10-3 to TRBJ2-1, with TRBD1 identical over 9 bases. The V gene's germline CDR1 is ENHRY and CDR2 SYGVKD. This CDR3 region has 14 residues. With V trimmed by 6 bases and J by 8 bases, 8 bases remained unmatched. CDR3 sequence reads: CAIRPGQGNHEQFF. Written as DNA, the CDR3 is TGTGCCATCAGACCGGGACAGGGAAACCATGAGCAGTTCTTC.

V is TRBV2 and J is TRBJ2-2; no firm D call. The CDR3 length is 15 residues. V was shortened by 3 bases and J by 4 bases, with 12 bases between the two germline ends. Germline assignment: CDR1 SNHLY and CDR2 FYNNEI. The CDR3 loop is CASSDPVMATGELFF. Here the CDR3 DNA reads TGTGCCAGCAGTGACCCCGTCATGGCCACCGGGGAGCTGTTTTTT.

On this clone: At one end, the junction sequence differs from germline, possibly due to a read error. CDR3 loop: CASSLGQGQEAQYF. CDR3 in DNA: TGTGCCAGCAGCTTGGGACAGGGCCAAGAGGCCCAGTACTTC. This sequence joins TRBV11-3 and TRBJ2-5, with TRBD1 identical over 9 bases. The CDR3 length is 14 residues. Germline-derived CDR1 and CDR2 are SGHNT and YENEEA.

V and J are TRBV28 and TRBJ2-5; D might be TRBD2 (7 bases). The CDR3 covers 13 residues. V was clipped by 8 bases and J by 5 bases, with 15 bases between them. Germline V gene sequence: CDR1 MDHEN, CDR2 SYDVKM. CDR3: CASQRGGGETQYF. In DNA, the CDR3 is TGTGCCAGCCAAAGGGGGGGAGGCGAGACCCAGTACTTC. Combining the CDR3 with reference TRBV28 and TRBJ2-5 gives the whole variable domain DVKVTQSSRYLVKRTGEKVFLECVQDMDHENMFWYRQDPGLGLRLIYFSYDVKMKEKGDIPEGYSVSREKKERFSLILESASTNQTSMYLCASQRGGGETQYFGPGTRLLVL.

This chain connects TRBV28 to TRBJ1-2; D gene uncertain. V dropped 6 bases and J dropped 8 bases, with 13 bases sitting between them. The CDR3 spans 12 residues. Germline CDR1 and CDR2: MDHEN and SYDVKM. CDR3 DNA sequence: TGTGCCAGCAGCCTAGGGAGCGGGGGCTACACCTTC. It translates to CASSLGSGGYTF.

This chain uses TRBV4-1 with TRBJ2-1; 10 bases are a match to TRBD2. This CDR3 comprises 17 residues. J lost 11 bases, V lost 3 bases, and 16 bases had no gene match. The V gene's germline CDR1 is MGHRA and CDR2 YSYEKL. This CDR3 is CASSQGGTSALLAKQFF. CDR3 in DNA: TGCGCCAGCAGCCAGGGGGGGACTAGCGCCCTCCTTGCAAAGCAGTTCTTC.

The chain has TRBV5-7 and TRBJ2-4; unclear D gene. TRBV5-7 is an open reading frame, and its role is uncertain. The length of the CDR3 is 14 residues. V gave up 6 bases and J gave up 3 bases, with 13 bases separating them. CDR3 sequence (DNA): TGTGCCAGCAAGTTAAGTGGAGACAAAAACATTCAGTACTTC. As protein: CASKLSGDKNIQYF.

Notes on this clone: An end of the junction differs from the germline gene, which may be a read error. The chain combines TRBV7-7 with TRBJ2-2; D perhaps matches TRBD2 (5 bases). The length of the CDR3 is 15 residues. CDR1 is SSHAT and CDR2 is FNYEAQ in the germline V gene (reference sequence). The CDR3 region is CASSPGIANTGELFF. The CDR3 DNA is TGTGCTAGCAGCCCGGGAATCGCGAACACCGGGGAGCTGTTTTTT.

CDR3 in amino acids: CASSLGGESFNEQYF. CDR3 nucleotides: TGCGCCAGCAGCTTGGGTGGGGAGAGTTTTAACGAGCAGTACTTC. V is TRBV5-1 and J is TRBJ2-7; tentative D call: TRBD2 (5 bases). The CDR3 consists of 15 residues. Trimming removed 0 bases at V and 5 bases at J, with 15 bases between. Per the germline V gene, CDR1 is SGHRS and CDR2 is YFSETQ.

The CDR3 bases are TGTGCCAGCAGCGTAGCGTTTTGGGGAGAGAACACCGGGGAGCTGTTTTTT. It yields the protein CASSVAFWGENTGELFF. V is TRBV9 and J is TRBJ2-2, with TRBD2 as a possible D gene (5 bases). Germline V gives CDR1 SGDLS, CDR2 YYNGEE. The V gene lost 0 bases and the J gene lost 1 base, with 13 bases spanning the gap. This CDR3 region has 17 residues.

Written as DNA, the CDR3 is TGTGCCAGCAGCCCCCAACTAGCGGGAGAAGAGACCCAGTACTTC. It translates to CASSPQLAGEETQYF. The chain links TRBV7-3 to TRBJ2-5; 11 nucleotides align to TRBD2. This CDR3 spans 15 amino acids. From germline, CDR1 is SGHTA and CDR2 FQGTGA. Unmatched junction bases numbered 5, after V lost 5 bases and J lost 3 bases.

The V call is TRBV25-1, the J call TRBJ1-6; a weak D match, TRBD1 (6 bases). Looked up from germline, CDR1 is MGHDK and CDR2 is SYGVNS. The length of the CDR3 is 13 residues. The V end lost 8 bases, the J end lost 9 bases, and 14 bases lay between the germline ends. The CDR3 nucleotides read TGTGCCAGCGGGGGGGCAGCGGGTTCACCCCTCCACTTT. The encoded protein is CASGGAAGSPLHF.

The CDR3 loop reads CASSPGQINEKLFF. CDR3 sequence (DNA): TGTGCCAGCAGCCCGGGACAAATTAATGAAAAACTGTTTTTT. The chain couples TRBV6-5 to TRBJ1-4, with D possibly TRBD1 on 6 matching bases. Germline CDR1 reads MNHEY; CDR2 reads SVGAGI. Trimming pared 6 bases from V and 4 bases from J, leaving 12 bases between. The CDR3 sequence is 14 residues long.

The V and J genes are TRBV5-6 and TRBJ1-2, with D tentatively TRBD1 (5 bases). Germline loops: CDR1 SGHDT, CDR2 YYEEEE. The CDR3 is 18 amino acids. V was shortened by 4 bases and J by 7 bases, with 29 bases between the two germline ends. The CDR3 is CASSLDTGPAGSSAGYTF. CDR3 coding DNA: TGTGCCAGCAGCCTCGACACGGGTCCCGCAGGGTCTTCCGCTGGCTACACCTTC.